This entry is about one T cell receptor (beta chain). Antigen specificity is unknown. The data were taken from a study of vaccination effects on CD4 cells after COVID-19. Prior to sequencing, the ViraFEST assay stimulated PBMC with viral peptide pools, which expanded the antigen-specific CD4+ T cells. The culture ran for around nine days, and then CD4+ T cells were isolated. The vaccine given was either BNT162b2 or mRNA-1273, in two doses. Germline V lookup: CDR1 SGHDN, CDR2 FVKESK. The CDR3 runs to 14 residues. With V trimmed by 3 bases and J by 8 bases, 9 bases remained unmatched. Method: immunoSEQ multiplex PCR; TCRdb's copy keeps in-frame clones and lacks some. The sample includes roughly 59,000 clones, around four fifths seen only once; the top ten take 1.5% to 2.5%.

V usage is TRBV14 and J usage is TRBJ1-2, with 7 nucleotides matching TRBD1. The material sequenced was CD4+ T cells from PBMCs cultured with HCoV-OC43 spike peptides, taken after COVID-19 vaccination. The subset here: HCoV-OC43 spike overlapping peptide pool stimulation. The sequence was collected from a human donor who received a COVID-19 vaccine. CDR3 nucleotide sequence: TGTGCCAGCAGCCAGGAACAGGGGTTTGGCGGCTACACCTTC. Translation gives CASSQEQGFGGYTF.